The 17 T cell receptor beta chains in this list originate from one sample, sequenced in a study of cytomegalovirus exposure and HLA in healthy donors (TCRdb year 2017). Library construction relied on the immunoSEQ multiplex PCR assay. In its TCRdb copy, this immuneACCESS table keeps in-frame sequences only and misses some clones. Where compared with another copy, unresolved V genes explain less than half of these, and the others have no known cause. A total of about 280,000 clones appear in this sample, approximately 88% of them only once. Of the sample, about 0.86% is held by the ten largest clones. The sample comprised PBMCs. These receptors were collected from a woman aged 18 to 35 in good health and CMV-seronegative.

This chain connects TRBV29-1 to TRBJ2-5; 8 nucleotides align to TRBD2. This CDR3 comprises 13 residues. Germline V CDR1 and CDR2: SQVTM, ANQGSEA. The V segment lost 7 bases and the J segment 4 bases; nucleotides outside the gene matches: 8. The CDR3 sequence: CSGRGLAGETQYF. CDR3 nucleotide sequence: TGCAGCGGGAGGGGCCTAGCGGGAGAGACCCAGTACTTC.

CDR3 bases: TGTGCCAGCAAGGGGACTCGTCCCTCCAAAAACATTCAGTACTTC. Translating it yields CASKGTRPSKNIQYF. The chain links TRBV2 to TRBJ2-4; a weak D match, TRBD2 (6 bases). In germline, CDR1 is SNHLY, CDR2 FYNNEI. Trimming removed 7 bases from V and 2 bases from J, with 15 bases in between. The CDR3 length is 15 residues.

CDR3 coding DNA: TGTGCCAGCAGCTTGGCCAGGGGAGTGCGCGAGCAGTACTTC. Translation gives CASSLARGVREQYF. This chain links TRBV5-6 with TRBJ2-7, with a possible D match to TRBD1 (6 bases). The CDR3 consists of 14 residues. Trimming cost V 0 bases and J 6 bases, with 13 bases left between them. Germline lookup yields CDR1 SGHDT and CDR2 YYEEEE.

The chain is built from TRBV19 and TRBJ1-2; 9 nucleotides line up with TRBD1. Per germline, CDR1 LNHDA and CDR2 SQIVND (reference sequence). J gave up 7 bases and V 5 bases, and 8 bases lay outside the gene matches. The CDR3 has 14 amino acids. The CDR3 nucleotides are TGTGCCAGTAGTGCAACCGGGACAGGGAGTGGCTACACCTTC. Amino acid sequence: CASSATGTGSGYTF.

This chain links TRBV27 with TRBJ2-1; 9 bases agree with TRBD2. The CDR3 sequence is 17 residues long. Germline lookup yields CDR1 MNHEY and CDR2 SMNVEV (reference sequence). V was pared by 6 bases and J by 3 bases, with 12 bases of the junction left unmatched. Written as DNA, the CDR3 is TGTGCCAGCAGCATATCCCGTAGCGGGAGTAGCTACAATGAGCAGTTCTTC. Translating it yields CASSISRSGSSYNEQFF.

This clone has more than one count but fewer than ten. The genes are TRBV6-5 and TRBJ1-5; D is unclear. The CDR3 is made up of 13 amino acids. Germline loops: CDR1 MNHEY, CDR2 SVGAGI. V lost 6 bases and J 4 bases, leaving 10 bases between the germline ends. The chain's CDR3 is CASSGRENQPQHF. The CDR3 coding sequence is TGTGCCAGCAGCGGGAGGGAAAATCAGCCCCAGCATTTT.

The rearrangement links TRBV29-1 to TRBJ1-1; 10 bases are a match to TRBD1. Looked up from germline, CDR1 is SQVTM and CDR2 is ANQGSEA. With 6 bases clipped from V and 5 bases from J, the junction kept 6 bases outside the gene matches. The CDR3 has 13 residues. The DNA of the CDR3 is TGCAGCGTGGGGGACAGGGGTTGGACTGAAGCTTTCTTT. Translated: CSVGDRGWTEAFF.

This chain links TRBV27 with TRBJ2-4; 7 bases are a match to TRBD1. Losses at the gene ends were 2 bases for V and 0 bases for J; bases not matched to a gene: 13. The CDR3 extends over 19 amino acids. Germline values: CDR1 MNHEY, CDR2 SMNVEV (reference sequence). The CDR3 DNA reads TGTGCCAGCAGTTTACGAGGGGGCAGACAGGGAGAAGCCAAAAACATTCAGTACTTC. Translating gives CASSLRGGRQGEAKNIQYF.

The chain combines TRBV6-1 with TRBJ1-4, with 11 positions matching TRBD1. The V gene end was trimmed by 10 bases and the J gene end by 7 bases; junction bases not matched to a gene: 8. Germline CDR1 is MNHNS and CDR2 is SASEGT. The CDR3 totals 14 residues. In DNA form, the CDR3 reads TGTGCCACAGGACAGGGGGCTTCGGGTGAAAAACTGTTTTTT. Its protein product is CATGQGASGEKLFF.

The gene calls are TRBV28 and TRBJ1-5; 8 nucleotides align to TRBD1. V was clipped by 4 bases and J by 4 bases; unmatched bases: 12. CDR3 length equals 17 residues. Germline CDR1 is MDHEN and CDR2 is SYDVKM. For the CDR3, the DNA is TGTGCCAGCAGTTATTGGGGAGGACAGGGACGAAATCAGCCCCAGCATTTT. As protein: CASSYWGGQGRNQPQHF.

This sequence joins TRBV28 and TRBJ2-7; a weak D match, TRBD1 (6 bases). The V and J ends lost 4 bases and 6 bases respectively, with 16 bases between them. Germline CDR1 MDHEN, CDR2 SYDVKM. CDR3 length: 14 amino acids. CDR3 in amino acids: CASSSPPRGGEQYF. In nucleotides, the CDR3 is TGTGCCAGCAGTTCCCCACCCAGGGGCGGCGAGCAGTACTTC.

V gene TRBV6-5 combines with J gene TRBJ2-7; 13 bases fit TRBD2. CDR1 is MNHEY, CDR2 SVGAGI, per germline. V was pared by 2 bases and J by 8 bases, with 9 bases of the junction left unmatched. The CDR3 contains 16 residues. Here the CDR3 reads CASSYRSGTSGTQQYF. CDR3 in DNA: TGTGCCAGCAGTTACCGAAGCGGGACTAGCGGGACCCAGCAGTACTTC.

The CDR3 is CASSEAGEGSTQYF. The CDR3, as DNA: TGTGCCAGCAGTGAAGCGGGAGAGGGGAGTACGCAGTATTTT. This chain connects TRBV6-4 to TRBJ2-3; 8 bases are a match to TRBD2. Losses at the gene ends were 3 bases for V and 8 bases for J; bases not matched to a gene: 7. CDR1 is MRHNA, CDR2 SNTAGT, per germline. This CDR3 comprises 14 residues.

The chain joins TRBV19 to TRBJ2-3; D unresolved. Germline CDR1 LNHDA, CDR2 SQIVND (reference sequence). The CDR3 runs to 15 residues. V shed 1 base and J shed 0 bases, with 8 bases lying between them. The CDR3 reads CASSIAGRSTDTQYF. DNA of the CDR3: TGTGCCAGTAGTATAGCGGGTAGAAGCACAGATACGCAGTATTTT. Filled out from reference TRBV19 and TRBJ2-3, the complete variable domain reads DGGITQSPKYLFRKEGQNVTLSCEQNLNHDAMYWYRQDPGQGLRLIYYSQIVNDFQKGDIAEGYSVSREKKESFPLTVTSAQKNPTAFYLCASSIAGRSTDTQYFGPGTRLTVL.

J is TRBJ2-1 and V is TRBV27; TRBD2 matches at 9 bases. Germline-derived CDR1 and CDR2 are MNHEY and SMNVEV (reference sequence). V was clipped by 5 bases and J by 3 bases; unmatched bases: 11. The CDR3 extends over 17 amino acids. The CDR3: CASSALLAGDIYNEQFF. CDR3 DNA: TGTGCCAGCAGTGCCCTACTAGCGGGCGATATCTACAATGAGCAGTTCTTC.

V gene TRBV5-6 combines with J gene TRBJ2-3; possible D gene TRBD1, 5 bases. Germline assignment: CDR1 SGHDT and CDR2 YYEEEE. CDR3 length: 18 amino acids. V was cut by 1 base and J by 1 base, with 19 bases left in between. This CDR3 reads CASSLLVPGSGGTDTQYF. The DNA of the CDR3 is TGTGCCAGCAGCTTGTTGGTACCAGGGTCCGGAGGCACAGATACGCAGTATTTT.

V is TRBV7-7 and J is TRBJ2-1; a weak D match, TRBD2 (5 bases). CDR1 is SSHAT, CDR2 FNYEAQ, per germline (reference sequence). The V end was cut by 1 base, the J end by 5 bases, with 6 bases between. This CDR3 has 13 amino acids. The CDR3 here is CASSLGRDNEQFF. CDR3 DNA sequence: TGTGCCAGCAGCTTAGGGCGGGACAATGAGCAGTTCTTC.